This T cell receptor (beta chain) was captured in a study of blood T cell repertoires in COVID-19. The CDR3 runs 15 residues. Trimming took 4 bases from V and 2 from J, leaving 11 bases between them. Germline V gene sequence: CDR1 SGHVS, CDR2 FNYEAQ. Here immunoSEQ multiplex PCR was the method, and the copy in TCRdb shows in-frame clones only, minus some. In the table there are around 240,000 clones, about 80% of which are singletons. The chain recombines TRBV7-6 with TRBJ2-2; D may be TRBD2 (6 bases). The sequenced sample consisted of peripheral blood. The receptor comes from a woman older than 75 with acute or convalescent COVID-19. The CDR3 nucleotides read TGTGCCAGCAGCTCCGGAGGGATTAACACCGGGGAGCTGTTTTTT. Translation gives CASSSGGINTGELFF.